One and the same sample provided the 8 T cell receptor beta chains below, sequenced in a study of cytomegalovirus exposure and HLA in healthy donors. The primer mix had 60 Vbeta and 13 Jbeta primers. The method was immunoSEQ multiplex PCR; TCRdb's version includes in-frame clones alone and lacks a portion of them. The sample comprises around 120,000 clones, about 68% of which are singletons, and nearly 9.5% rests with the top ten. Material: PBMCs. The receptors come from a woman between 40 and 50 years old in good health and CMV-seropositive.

The CDR3 coding sequence is TGTGCCACCAGCAGAGATCGCGGTGCAACTAATGAAAAACTGTTTTTT. Protein product: CATSRDRGATNEKLFF. V is TRBV15 and J is TRBJ1-4, with no clear D. Germline assignment: CDR1 LNHNV and CDR2 YYDKDF (reference sequence). The CDR3 has 16 amino acids. V dropped 0 bases and J dropped 0 bases, with 8 bases sitting between them.

CDR3 DNA: TGTGCCAGCAGCCCCCGGACAGAAGCCTACGAGCAGTACTTC. It specifies CASSPRTEAYEQYF. The rearrangement joins TRBV7-2 to TRBJ2-7; perhaps TRBD1 as D (6 bases). The V gene lost 5 bases and the J gene lost 2 bases, with 13 bases spanning the gap. The germline V gene has CDR1 SGHTA and CDR2 FQGNSA. The CDR3 has 14 amino acids.

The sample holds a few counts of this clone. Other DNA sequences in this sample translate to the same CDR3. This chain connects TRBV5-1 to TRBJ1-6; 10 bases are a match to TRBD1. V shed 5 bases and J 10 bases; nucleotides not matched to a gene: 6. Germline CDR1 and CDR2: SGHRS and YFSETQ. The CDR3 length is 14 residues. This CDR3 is CASRLGTGDSPLHF. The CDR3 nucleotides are TGCGCCAGCAGACTAGGGACAGGGGACTCACCCCTCCACTTT.

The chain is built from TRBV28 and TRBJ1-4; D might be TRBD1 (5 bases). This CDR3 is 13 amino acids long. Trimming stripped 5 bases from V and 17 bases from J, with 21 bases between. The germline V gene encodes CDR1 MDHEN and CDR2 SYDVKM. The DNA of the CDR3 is TGTGCCAGCAGTCAAACAGGCCCCAGGGTTCTCTTTTTT. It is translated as CASSQTGPRVLFF.

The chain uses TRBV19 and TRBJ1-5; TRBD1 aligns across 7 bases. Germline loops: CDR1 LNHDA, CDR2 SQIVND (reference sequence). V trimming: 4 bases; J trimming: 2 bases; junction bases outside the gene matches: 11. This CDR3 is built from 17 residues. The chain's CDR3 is CASSTYRGGDGNQPQHF. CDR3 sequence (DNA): TGTGCCAGTAGTACATACAGGGGTGGGGACGGCAATCAGCCCCAGCATTTT.

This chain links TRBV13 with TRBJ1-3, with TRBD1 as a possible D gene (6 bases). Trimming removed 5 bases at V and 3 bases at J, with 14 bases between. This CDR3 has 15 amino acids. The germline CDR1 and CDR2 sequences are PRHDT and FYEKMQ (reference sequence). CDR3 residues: CASSPTGTHGNTIYF. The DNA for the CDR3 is TGTGCCAGCAGCCCAACCGGGACACATGGAAACACCATATATTTT.

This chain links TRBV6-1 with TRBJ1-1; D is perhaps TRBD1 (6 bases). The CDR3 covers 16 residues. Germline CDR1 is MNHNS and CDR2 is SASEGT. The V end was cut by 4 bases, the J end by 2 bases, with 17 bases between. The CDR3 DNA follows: TGTGCCAGCAGTGGTACGTCGAGGGGGTATAACACTGAAGCTTTCTTT. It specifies CASSGTSRGYNTEAFF.

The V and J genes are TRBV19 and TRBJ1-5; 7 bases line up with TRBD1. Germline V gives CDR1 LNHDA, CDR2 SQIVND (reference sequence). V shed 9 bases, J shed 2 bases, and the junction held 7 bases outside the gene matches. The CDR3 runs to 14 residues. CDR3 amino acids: CASQYRGRNQPQHF. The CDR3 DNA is TGTGCCAGCCAGTACAGGGGCCGCAATCAGCCCCAGCATTTT.